Below, one T cell receptor beta chain is given with its context. Under the authors' procedure: Amplification of reference gene primers provided the estimated nucleated cell counts. Sequenced by immunoSEQ multiplex PCR; TCRdb stores in-frame clones only, minus some. V and J calls and clone size are as listed in that table; D and trimming were resolved from the DNA. The sample carries around 300,000 clones, approximately 90% recorded once. This CDR3 has 16 residues. Trimming took off 3 bases at V and 0 bases at J, with 15 bases between the two ends. The germline gives CDR1 SGHNT, CDR2 YYREEE (reference sequence). This record belongs to a study of blood T cell repertoires in COVID-19. Study at large: Sources were T cells, B-cell-depleted T cells, or PBMCs; the material itself was cDNA or gDNA.

The rearrangement links TRBV5-4 to TRBJ1-1; D gene unclear. The sequenced material came from peripheral blood. This sequence was found in a woman between 40 and 50 years old with acute or convalescent COVID-19. CDR3 protein: CASSSGSGIMNTEAFF. The CDR3 nucleotides are TGTGCCAGCAGCTCAGGAAGCGGGATCATGAACACTGAAGCTTTCTTT.